Listed below are T cell receptor beta chains from one sample, sequenced in a study of shared clonotypes between healthy human individuals. Only in-frame clones appear in the TCRdb table, and some are missing; sequencing was by immunoSEQ multiplex PCR. This repertoire shows millions of clones, over 90% found once; its top ten account for 0.3% to 0.4%. The sequenced sample consisted of naive CD4+ T cells from PBMCs. All receptors derive from a man younger than 30 in good health. Some clones in this sample may be carry-over from other donors' samples. Both conserved end residues are part of each CDR3.

>14|TRBV6-5
CASSLGGIGNTIYF
>20|TRBV7-6
CASSLGGRAGGPSAYNEQFF
>17|TRBV28
CASSPLPSGTRSYEQYF
>15|TRBV6-4
CASRATRGFIEKLFF
>14|TRBV28
CASSSPAEGKTQYF
>13|TRBV7-2
CASSLWGPGELFF
>16|TRBV21-1
CASRPYERRTGNTIYF
>15|TRBV27
CASSPPGATNEKLFF
>13|TRBV30
CAWTEGSTDTQYF
>17|TRBV10-3
CAISEPSLAGVSYEQYF
>14|TRBV5-4
CASSTTGDRGEQFF
>16|TRBV9
CASSVGDRGRTDTQYF
>16|TRBV11-2
CASSFHPGQGALGYTF
>16|TRBV7-7
CASSPAGGVSYNEQFF
>14|TRBV7-9
CASRPGTGGREQYF
>16|TRBV6-1
CASSEAAPYSNQPQHF
>16|TRBV6-6
CASRKPGLAQQETQYF
>16|TRBV6-6
CASSSPGTSGTSEQFF
>15|TRBV5-1
CASSSSPSSGNTIYF
>14|TRBV5-4
CASSEGAGRDTQYF
>16|TRBV28
CASSLGAGRRDQPQHF
>13|TRBV2
CASLGVMSGEQYF
>15|TRBV28
CASSSGGSDNRPQHF
>21|TRBV30
CAWSVRIIPALRTYTGETQYF
>18|TRBV4-3
CASSQDHGSARFADTQYF
>14|TRBV5-1
CASSLGSSYNEQFF
>13|TRBV29-1
CSIKRTGVDEQYF
>16|TRBV5-1
CASRPLAGALGNEQFF
>11|TRBV28
CASSSTGAAFF
>11|TRBV28
CASTSTDTQYF
>11|TRBV5-6
CASSLGAAEFF
>15|TRBV4-1
CASSRGTGGVYEQYF
>15|TRBV4-1
CASSRTSGIAGELFF
>14|TRBV5-1
CASRGLAMSDTQYF
>12|TRBV11-2
CASSTGLNEQFF
>19|TRBV5-4
CASSTETSGSFPSGGEQYF
>12|TRBV28
CAGRGLAGELFF
>14|TRBV18
CASSPGEIDYEQYF
>14|TRBV4-1
CASSQPGRLNVLTF
>14|TRBV4-1
CASSQVQGIYEQYF
>15|TRBV6-6
CASSARGIESYEQYF
>12|TRBV5-4
CASHQINNEQFF
>14|TRBV5-4
CASSPGGSNYGYTF
>16|TRBV7-3
CASSLTGTGIQETQYF